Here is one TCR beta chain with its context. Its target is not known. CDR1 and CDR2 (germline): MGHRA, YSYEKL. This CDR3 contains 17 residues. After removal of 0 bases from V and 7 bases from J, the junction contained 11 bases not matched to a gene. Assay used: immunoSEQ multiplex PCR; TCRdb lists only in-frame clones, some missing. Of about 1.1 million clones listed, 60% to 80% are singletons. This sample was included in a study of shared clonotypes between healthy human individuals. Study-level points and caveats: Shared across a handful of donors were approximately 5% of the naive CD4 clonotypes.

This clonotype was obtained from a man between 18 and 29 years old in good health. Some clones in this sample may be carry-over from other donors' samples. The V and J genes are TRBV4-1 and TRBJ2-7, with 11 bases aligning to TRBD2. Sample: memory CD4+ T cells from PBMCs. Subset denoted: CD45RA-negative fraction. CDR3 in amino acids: CASSQETSGTTHLEQYF. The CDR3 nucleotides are TGCGCCAGCAGCCAAGAGACTAGCGGGACGACCCACCTGGAGCAGTACTTC.